One and the same sample provided the 19 T cell receptor beta chains below, sequenced in a study of T cell repertoires in ileal Crohn's disease. Clones were read by immunoSEQ multiplex PCR, and TCRdb kept only the in-frame ones, dropping some. The sample has 30,000 to 35,000 clones, around 80% seen once. The sequenced material came from ileal tissue. These receptor sequences come from an adult with Crohn's disease.

This clone has only a few counts. The chain joins TRBV11-2 to TRBJ2-3; 9 bases are a match to TRBD2. Trimming cost V 5 bases and J 8 bases; bases outside gene matches: 8. The CDR3 extends over 14 amino acids. CDR1 and CDR2 from the germline V gene are SGHAT and FQNNGV. CDR3 region: CASSAGLAAGTQYF. The DNA of the CDR3 is TGTGCCAGCAGCGCGGGACTAGCTGCCGGTACGCAGTATTTT.

The sample holds a few counts of this clone. V and J are TRBV5-6 and TRBJ1-2; the D gene is possibly TRBD1 (5 bases). V lost 3 bases and J lost 5, with 17 bases in between. The CDR3 extends over 15 amino acids. Germline V gene sequence: CDR1 SGHDT, CDR2 YYEEEE. CDR3 amino acids: CASSYSGTGGYGYTF. The CDR3 DNA sequence: TGTGCCAGCAGCTATTCCGGGACCGGGGGTTATGGCTACACCTTC.

The chain uses TRBV27 and TRBJ2-7, with TRBD1 matching over 7 bases. This CDR3 region has 14 residues. Germline CDR1 reads MNHEY; CDR2 reads SMNVEV (reference sequence). J was trimmed by 3 bases and V by 5 bases; bases with no gene match: 7. The CDR3 protein is CASSPGDSSYEQYF. CDR3 DNA: TGTGCCAGCAGTCCCGGGGACAGTAGCTACGAGCAGTACTTC.

J is TRBJ1-1 and V is TRBV7-9; maybe TRBD1 (5 bases). CDR3 length: 15 amino acids. V lost 5 bases and J lost 1, with 14 bases in between. From germline, CDR1 is SEHNR and CDR2 FQNEAQ (reference sequence). The CDR3 spells CASSITGGTNTEAFF. CDR3 nucleotides: TGTGCCAGCAGCATCACCGGCGGGACGAACACTGAAGCTTTCTTT.

The CDR3 is CASSPGLGNTIYF. In DNA form, the CDR3 reads TGTGCCAGCAGCCCAGGACTGGGAAACACCATATATTTT. The V call is TRBV7-3, the J call TRBJ1-3; D gene uncertain. Per germline, CDR1 SGHTA and CDR2 FQGTGA. CDR3 length equals 13 residues. Trimming took off 5 bases at V and 4 bases at J, with 9 bases between the two ends.

CDR3 coding DNA: TGTGCCAGTAGTATGGCGGGCAACAATCAGCCCCAGCATTTT. Its translation: CASSMAGNNQPQHF. J is TRBJ1-5 and V is TRBV19; D is unresolved. V lost 3 bases to trimming and J lost 3 bases, with 9 bases between them. The V gene's germline CDR1 is LNHDA and CDR2 SQIVND (reference sequence). The CDR3 covers 14 residues.

This chain connects TRBV5-5 to TRBJ2-1; TRBD2 is a possible D gene (6 bases). Germline lookup yields CDR1 SGHKS and CDR2 YYEKEE (reference sequence). CDR3 size: 15 residues. V shed 0 bases and J shed 0 bases, with 7 bases lying between them. The chain's CDR3 is CASSLGDSSYNEQFF. The CDR3 nucleotides are TGTGCCAGCAGCTTGGGGGACTCCTCCTACAATGAGCAGTTCTTC.

This clone appeared once. The V gene is TRBV29-1, the J gene TRBJ2-2; tentatively, D is TRBD2 (6 bases). Germline loops: CDR1 SQVTM, CDR2 ANQGSEA. V lost 4 bases to trimming and J lost 4 bases, with 10 bases between them. CDR3 length: 13 residues. CDR3 amino acids: CSVGWGVTGELFF. The CDR3 DNA reads TGCAGCGTTGGATGGGGGGTCACCGGGGAGCTGTTTTTT.

The V gene is TRBV18, the J gene TRBJ2-7; 8 nucleotides line up with TRBD1. Germline V CDR1 and CDR2: KGHSH, LQKENI. The V gene end was trimmed by 4 bases and the J gene end by 5 bases; junction bases not matched to a gene: 7. The CDR3 contains 14 residues. CDR3 sequence reads: CASSLLDRGHEQYF. The CDR3 DNA sequence: TGTGCCAGCTCACTATTAGACAGGGGTCACGAGCAGTACTTC.

The V and J genes are TRBV4-1 and TRBJ1-2; D remains unclear. V lost 0 bases to trimming and J lost 3 bases, with 8 bases between them. The V gene's germline CDR1 is MGHRA and CDR2 YSYEKL. This CDR3 contains 14 residues. CDR3 region: CASSQEREYYGYTF. Here the CDR3 DNA reads TGCGCCAGCAGCCAAGAGAGGGAGTACTATGGCTACACCTTC.

V and J are TRBV29-1 and TRBJ2-1; no clear D. Germline CDR1 and CDR2: SQVTM and ANQGSEA. V lost 2 bases, J lost 8 bases, and 10 bases lay in between. This CDR3 spans 12 amino acids. CDR3 DNA: TGCAGCGTTGAACCCCGAGCTGATGAGCAGTTCTTC. This sequence encodes CSVEPRADEQFF.

This chain links TRBV5-1 with TRBJ2-6; tentatively, D is TRBD2 (7 bases). CDR3 length: 17 amino acids. Trimming pared 1 base from V and 0 bases from J, leaving 11 bases between. Looked up from germline, CDR1 is SGHRS and CDR2 is YFSETQ. CDR3 amino acids: CASSLRGGVSGANVLTF. DNA of the CDR3: TGCGCCAGCAGCTTGAGAGGGGGGGTCTCTGGGGCCAACGTCCTGACTTTC.

This chain uses TRBV30 with TRBJ2-7; D perhaps matches TRBD1 (6 bases). The V end was cut by 4 bases, the J end by 2 bases, with 15 bases between. The CDR3 is made up of 14 amino acids. Germline CDR1 and CDR2: GTSNPN and SVGIG (reference sequence). The CDR3, as DNA: TGTGCCTGGAAAGGTACAGGGACCCCCTACGAGCAGTACTTC. This sequence encodes CAWKGTGTPYEQYF.

This clone was seen more than once but under ten times. The identical CDR3 is also encoded by other nucleotide sequences in the sample. The gene calls are TRBV15 and TRBJ2-3; D not certain. The CDR3 runs 14 residues. Germline V gene lookup returns CDR1 LNHNV and CDR2 YYDKDF (reference sequence). Deletions cut 0 bases from V and 3 bases from J, with 7 bases between. Here the CDR3 DNA reads TGTGCCACCAGCAGAGATCCCTTTACAGATACGCAGTATTTT. It is translated as CATSRDPFTDTQYF.

This clone has only one observation. The chain has TRBV15 and TRBJ1-1, with a possible D match to TRBD1 (5 bases). The CDR3 is 19 amino acids. V was pared by 2 bases and J by 2 bases, with 24 bases between. Germline-derived CDR1 and CDR2 are LNHNV and YYDKDF (reference sequence). The CDR3 coding sequence is TGTGCCACCAGCAGACCAGACCAGGGCAGGACCCCTTTCAACACTGAAGCTTTCTTT. Protein product: CATSRPDQGRTPFNTEAFF.

J is TRBJ2-3 and V is TRBV18; D perhaps matches TRBD1 (6 bases). There are 16 residues in the CDR3. CDR1 and CDR2 (germline): KGHSH, LQKENI. V dropped 6 bases and J dropped 2 bases, with 18 bases sitting between them. The CDR3 DNA reads as TGTGCCAGCTCGCAATTGACAGGAACCCCCACAGATACGCAGTATTTT. It specifies CASSQLTGTPTDTQYF.

Concerning this clone itself: Without the conserved terminal phenylalanine or tryptophan, this CDR3 likely stems from a read error. It is unclear where the CDR3 begins or ends on the DNA, so no DNA is shown, and the CDR3 is as TCRdb lists it. This rearrangement joins TRBV10-3 to TRBJ2-7; the DNA was not compared with TRBD2, the D call given in the table. The CDR3 comprises 11 residues, both ends counted. Germline V gene lookup returns CDR1 ENHRY and CDR2 SYGVKD. The CDR3: CAIRTAGGFRI.

The rearrangement joins TRBV7-9 to TRBJ1-6, with D hard to call. V was cut by 3 bases and J by 10 bases, with 13 bases left in between. The CDR3 has 14 residues. Germline CDR1 and CDR2: SEHNR and FQNEAQ (reference sequence). The CDR3 region is CASSFHLSNSPLHF. In nucleotides, the CDR3 is TGTGCCAGCAGCTTCCACTTGTCAAACTCACCCCTCCACTTT. The whole variable domain, filled in from reference TRBV7-9 and TRBJ1-6, reads DTGVSQNPRHKITKRGQNVTFRCDPISEHNRLYWYRQTLGQGPEFLTYFQNEAQLEKSRLLSDRFSAERPKGSFSTLEIQRTEQGDSAMYLCASSFHLSNSPLHFGNGTRLTVT.

The J gene is TRBJ1-1, the V gene TRBV30; a possible D gene is TRBD1 (5 bases). CDR3 length: 13 residues. Germline V gene data show CDR1 as GTSNPN and CDR2 as SVGIG (reference sequence). Trimming left V 2 bases short and J 5 bases short, with 12 bases between. The CDR3 reads CAWSPPPGTEAFF. CDR3 sequence (DNA): TGTGCCTGGAGTCCCCCCCCAGGGACTGAAGCTTTCTTT.